The clone carrying this T cell receptor beta chain was detected many times. Its antigen is still unknown. The sample comes from a study of Graves' ophthalmopathy and Graves' hyperthyroidism. Overall study results and limits: A classifier, a 13-signature model, separated ophthalmopathy from stable hyperthyroidism with more than 85% sensitivity and about 81% specificity. The authors also found most expanded thyroid clonotypes above 0.001 frequency in blood.

Uncontrolled infections, other autoimmune diseases, pregnancy or lactation barred patients from enrollment. Someone took the PBMCs out of 10 ml of fresh peripheral blood. V was shortened by 7 bases and J by 0 bases, with 9 bases between the two germline ends. The CDR3 sequence is 13 residues long. From RNA, the CDR3 regions of TCR beta chains were amplified and sequenced. Scientists carried out first-round RT-PCR using HTBI primers and then a second-round multiplex PCR. TCRdb recomputed calls from the multiplex PCR reads with MiXCR, one row per CDR3 protein. The sample includes a few hundred thousand distinct CDR3 sequences, approximately 21% of them seen just once.

The sequencing sample was made of peripheral blood. This chain connects TRBV12-3 or TRBV12-4 to TRBJ1-1; D uncertain. The sequence was obtained from a woman aged 45-59 years with Graves' ophthalmopathy. CDR3: CASTLTMNTEAFF. CDR3 in DNA: TGTGCCAGCACTCTTACCATGAACACTGAAGCTTTCTTT.